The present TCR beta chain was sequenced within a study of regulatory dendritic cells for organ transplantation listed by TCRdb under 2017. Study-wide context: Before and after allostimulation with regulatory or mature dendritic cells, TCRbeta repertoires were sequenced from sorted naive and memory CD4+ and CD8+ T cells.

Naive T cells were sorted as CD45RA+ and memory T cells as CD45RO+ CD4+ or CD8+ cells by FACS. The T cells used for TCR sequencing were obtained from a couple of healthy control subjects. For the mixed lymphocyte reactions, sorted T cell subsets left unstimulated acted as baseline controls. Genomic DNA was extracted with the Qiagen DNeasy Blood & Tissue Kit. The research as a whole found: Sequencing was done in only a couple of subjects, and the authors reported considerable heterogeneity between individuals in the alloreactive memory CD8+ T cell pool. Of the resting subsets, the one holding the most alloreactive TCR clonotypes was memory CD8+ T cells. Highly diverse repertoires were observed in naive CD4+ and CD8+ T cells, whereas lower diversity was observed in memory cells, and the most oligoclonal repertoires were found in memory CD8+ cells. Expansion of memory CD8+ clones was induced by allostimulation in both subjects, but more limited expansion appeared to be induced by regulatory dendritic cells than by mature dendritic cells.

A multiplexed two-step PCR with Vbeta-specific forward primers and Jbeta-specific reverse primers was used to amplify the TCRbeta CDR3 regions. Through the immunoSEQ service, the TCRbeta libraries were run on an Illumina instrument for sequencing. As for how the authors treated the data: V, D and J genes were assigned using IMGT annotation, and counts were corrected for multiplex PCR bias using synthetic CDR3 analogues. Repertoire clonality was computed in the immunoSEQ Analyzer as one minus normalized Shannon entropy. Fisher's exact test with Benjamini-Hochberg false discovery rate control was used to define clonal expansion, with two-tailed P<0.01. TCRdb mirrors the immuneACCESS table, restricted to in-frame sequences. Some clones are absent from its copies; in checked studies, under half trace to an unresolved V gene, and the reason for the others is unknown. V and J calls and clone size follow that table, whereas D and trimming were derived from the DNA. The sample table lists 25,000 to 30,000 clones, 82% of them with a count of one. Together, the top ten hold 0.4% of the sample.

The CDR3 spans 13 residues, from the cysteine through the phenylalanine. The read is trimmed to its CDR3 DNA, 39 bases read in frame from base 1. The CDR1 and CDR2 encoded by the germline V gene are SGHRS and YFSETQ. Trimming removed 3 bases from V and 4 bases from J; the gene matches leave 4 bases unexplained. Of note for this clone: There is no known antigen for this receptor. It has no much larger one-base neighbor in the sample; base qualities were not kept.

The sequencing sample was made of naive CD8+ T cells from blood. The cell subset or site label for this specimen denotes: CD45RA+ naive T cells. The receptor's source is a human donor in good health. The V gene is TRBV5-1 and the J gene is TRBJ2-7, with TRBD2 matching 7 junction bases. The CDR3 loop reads CASSYSSGYEQYF. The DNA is TGCGCCAGCAGCTACTCTAGCGGTTACGAGCAGTACTTC.